This paragraph covers one TCR beta chain sequence. The sample originates from a study of blood T cell repertoires in COVID-19. TCRdb's copy holds only in-frame clones and misses some; the assay was immunoSEQ multiplex PCR. The repertoire has hundreds of thousands of clones, over 75% of them found once; the top ten carry approximately 4.1%. With 5 bases removed from V and 2 bases from J, the gap between germline ends came to 10 bases. CDR1 and CDR2 from the germline V gene are SQVTM and ANQGSEA. There are 12 residues in the CDR3. The chain recombines TRBV29-1 with TRBJ2-7; no clear D. The sample consisted of PBMCs or T cells enriched from blood (not recorded which). This clonotype was sampled from a man aged 25-40 years who had recovered from COVID-19. Here the CDR3 DNA reads TGCAGCGTTAGTGAACCGGCCTACGAGCAGTACTTC. This translates into CSVSEPAYEQYF.